These T cell receptor beta chains were read from a single sample in a study of early T cells in non-severe SARS-CoV-2 infection. TCRdb analysed the 5' RACE reads with MiXCR anew, one entry per CDR3 protein. The data contain some 59,000 distinct CDR3 sequences, roughly 9% of them singletons. The sequencing here drew on whole blood, taken at baseline. The receptors stem from an adult who was a healthcare worker with PCR-confirmed SARS-CoV-2 infection or an uninfected control (not recorded which). The CDR3 runs from the conserved cysteine through the conserved F or W. D genes are given only for firm matches. Not all rows give a size; the values are once, few, many and, for expanded clones, a class.

>TRBJ1-2|TRBV13|few|NA
TGTGCCAGCAGCTTGGGTGCGGCCTATGGCTACACCTTC
CASSLGAAYGYTF
>TRBJ2-1|TRBV5-1|many|NA
TGCGCCAGCAGCTTGGTATTAGCAGCTGGGAATGAGCAGTTCTTC
CASSLVLAAGNEQFF
>TRBJ2-7|TRBV7-9|many|NA
TGTGCCAGCAGCCTCAAACAAAGGGTGAACTACGAGCAGTACTTC
CASSLKQRVNYEQYF
>TRBJ2-3|TRBV20-1|few|TRBD1
TGCAGTGCTAGTCACCGGGGACAGACCACAGATACGCAGTATTTT
CSASHRGQTTDTQYF
>TRBJ2-7|TRBV5-1|few|NA
TGCGCCAGCAGCGTCGTAGGGAACAACGAGCAGTACTTC
CASSVVGNNEQYF
>TRBJ2-3|TRBV7-2|NA|TRBD2
TGTGCCAGCAGCTTAATAGAGAGCGGGGCAGATACGCAGTATTTT
CASSLIESGADTQYF
>TRBJ2-7|TRBV20-1|NA|NA
TGCAGTGCAACACCTCTACAGGGTCCAGCCTACGAGCAGTACTTC
CSATPLQGPAYEQYF
>TRBJ1-6|TRBV30|NA|NA
TGTGCCTGGAGTCGCGGGGGAAATTCACCCCTCCACTTT
CAWSRGGNSPLHF
>TRBJ2-1|TRBV6-5|many|NA
TGTGCCAGCAGTCGAGAGCCCGGGACAAACAATGAGCAGTTCTTC
CASSREPGTNNEQFF
>TRBJ2-1|TRBV6-6|NA|TRBD2
TGTGCCAGCAGTTACCTAGCGGGGGGCCACAATGAGCAGTTCTTC
CASSYLAGGHNEQFF
>TRBJ2-5|TRBV7-9|once|NA
TGTGCCAGCAGTCCTATTCAAGAGACCCAGTACTTC
CASSPIQETQYF
>TRBJ2-7|TRBV18|NA|NA
TGTGCCAGCTCCGGGACGTTGACCTACGAGCAGTACTTC
CASSGTLTYEQYF
>TRBJ1-3|TRBV30|many|NA
TGTGCCTGGAGTGTACCAGGAAACACCATATATTTT
CAWSVPGNTIYF
>TRBJ2-5|TRBV18|many|TRBD2
TGTGCCAGCTCATCTCTCAGCGGGGTGGATGAGACCCAGTACTTC
CASSSLSGVDETQYF
>TRBJ2-5|TRBV12-3/TRBV12-4|NA|NA
TGTGCCAGCAGCTTCCGCGAGGGACTCGGGTACTTC
CASSFREGLGYF
>TRBJ2-7|TRBV7-9|few|TRBD2
TGTGCCAGCAGCTCGTCCAGGGGGTGGCTAGCGGGAAAGAACGAGCAGTACTTC
CASSSSRGWLAGKNEQYF
>TRBJ2-1|TRBV6-5|few|NA
TGTGCCAGCAGTTACTCGACTGGCCGCGGCAATGAGCAGTTCTTC
CASSYSTGRGNEQFF
>TRBJ2-1|TRBV30|NA|TRBD1
TGTGCCTGTGGACAGGTGAGGAATGAGCAGTTCTTC
CACGQVRNEQFF
>TRBJ1-6|TRBV25-1|few|NA
TGTGCCAGCAGTGATGGGGGGCTATATAATTCACCCCTCCACTTT
CASSDGGLYNSPLHF
>TRBJ2-3|TRBV18|NA|TRBD2
TGTGCCAGCTCACCCAAGGGACTAGCCACAGATACGCAGTATTTT
CASSPKGLATDTQYF
>TRBJ2-5|TRBV9|NA|NA
TGTGCCAGCAGCGTAGGGAGCGCGCGAGAGACCCAGTACTTC
CASSVGSARETQYF
>TRBJ2-3|TRBV11-3|few|TRBD2
TGTGCCAGCAGCCTAGCGGCACTAGATACGCAGTATTTT
CASSLAALDTQYF
>TRBJ1-4|TRBV4-1|many|NA
TGCGCCAGCAGCCCAATCCCCCGGGACCGCCGTGGAAAACTGTTTTTT
CASSPIPRDRRGKLFF
>TRBJ1-1|TRBV11-2|NA|NA
TGTGCCAGCACCATAGTGACTGAAGCTTTCTTT
CASTIVTEAFF
>TRBJ2-1|TRBV12-3/TRBV12-4|few|TRBD2
TGTGCCAGCAGCTATAGCGGGAGCGGTGAGCAGTTCTTC
CASSYSGSGEQFF
>TRBJ2-7|TRBV6-5|NA|NA
TGTGCCAGCAGTTACTCTAGACAGCTCCCCAACGAGCAGTACTTC
CASSYSRQLPNEQYF
>TRBJ2-1|TRBV11-2|few|NA
TGTGCCAGCAGCTTAGGGCCCCCGAATGAGCAGTTCTTC
CASSLGPPNEQFF
>TRBJ2-1|TRBV7-8|many|TRBD2
TGTGCCAGCAGCTTAATCGGCGGGAGCTCCTACAATGAGCAGTTCTTC
CASSLIGGSSYNEQFF
>TRBJ1-1|TRBV5-1|many|NA
TGCGCCAGCAGCTTGGGGTCGGGGGCTTCTGAAGCTTTCTTT
CASSLGSGASEAFF
>TRBJ2-7|TRBV5-1|many|NA
TGCGCCAGCAGCTTGGACTTCCTTTACTACGAGCAGTACTTC
CASSLDFLYYEQYF
>TRBJ2-5|TRBV13|NA|NA
TGTGCCAGCAGCCGCGGGACTTCCGAGACCCAGTACTTC
CASSRGTSETQYF
>TRBJ2-1|TRBV6-2/TRBV6-3|many|TRBD1
TGTGCCAGCGTTACAGGGGGGAGCTACAATGAGCAGTTCTTC
CASVTGGSYNEQFF
>TRBJ1-1|TRBV4-1|few|TRBD1
TGCGCCAGCAGCCAAGGGGGACAGGGGAGGACTGAAGCTTTCTTT
CASSQGGQGRTEAFF
>TRBJ2-2|TRBV7-2|NA|TRBD2
TGTGCCAGCAGGCAGCATGGGAGGGGAGGAACCGGGGAGCTGTTTTTT
CASRQHGRGGTGELFF
>TRBJ2-5|TRBV5-1|NA|TRBD1
TGCGCCAGCGCTGGGGCCAGGGGGCGAAAAGAGACCCAGTACTTC
CASAGARGRKETQYF
>TRBJ2-5|TRBV10-2|medium-sized|NA
TGCGCCAGCTGCAGGACCGCTTCGGGAGAGACCCAGTACTTC
CASCRTASGETQYF
>TRBJ2-1|TRBV4-2|many|TRBD2
TGTGCCAGCAGCCAAGATCCGGGAGCGGGGGAATACAATGAGCAGTTCTTC
CASSQDPGAGEYNEQFF
>TRBJ2-3|TRBV13|NA|NA
TGTGCCAGCAGCCTTGCACCCTCGGATACGCAGTATTTT
CASSLAPSDTQYF
>TRBJ2-1|TRBV6-1|NA|TRBD2
TGTGCCAGCAGTGGCCCTAGCGGGAGTCATGCTGAGCAGTTCTTC
CASSGPSGSHAEQFF
>TRBJ1-4|TRBV6-5|NA|NA
TGTGCCAGCAGTCGGACAGCTTGGGATGAAAAACTGTTTTTT
CASSRTAWDEKLFF
>TRBJ2-2|TRBV28|NA|TRBD1
TGTGCCAGCAACCGGGACAGGGTCACCGGGGAGCTGTTTTTT
CASNRDRVTGELFF
>TRBJ2-1|TRBV7-6|many|NA
TGTGCCAGCACCTTAAATCCCGGCCCCTACAATGAGCAGCTCTTC
CASTLNPGPYNEQLF
>TRBJ2-7|TRBV27|NA|TRBD1
TGTGCCAGCAGTTCCGGGACAGCCCTCTACGAGCAGTACTTC
CASSSGTALYEQYF
>TRBJ2-2|TRBV11-2|NA|NA
TGTGCCAGCAGCCTTCCGGGAGTAGGGACAGGGGAGCTGTTTTTT
CASSLPGVGTGELFF